The T cell receptor (beta chain) described here comes from a study of T cell changes during pregnancy in multiple sclerosis. Trimming shortened V by 2 bases and J by 7 bases, and 18 bases separated the two germline ends. CDR3 length: 16 residues. Germline-derived CDR1 and CDR2 are LGHNA and YSLEER. This clone showed up just a few times. The repertoire was sequenced with immunoSEQ multiplex PCR; TCRdb's copy has only in-frame clones and lacks some. This table has 60,000 to 75,000 clones, approximately 90% appearing once. The chain uses TRBV4-3 and TRBJ1-5; D is perhaps TRBD1 (5 bases). This clonotype was sampled from a female donor with multiple sclerosis, enrolled in a pregnancy study. This specimen was peripheral blood, taken in the third trimester of pregnancy. CDR3 in DNA: TGCGCCAGCAGCCAACAATGGGGGGGAAGGGAACAGCCCCAGCATTTT. Protein sequence: CASSQQWGGREQPQHF.